Many counts were recorded for the clone carrying this T cell receptor beta chain. This sample stems from a study of glioma-infiltrating T cells. Amplification of TCR alpha and beta CDR3 regions from RNA used iRepertoire nested multiplex PCR. TCRdb re-derived calls from the multiplex PCR reads in MiXCR, one entry per CDR3 protein. Counted here are roughly 120,000 distinct CDR3 sequences, approximately 25% occurring once; the ten biggest clones make up 13% to 15%. Sequenced sample: glioma tissue, nonneoplastic brain tissue, or PBMCs (not recorded which). The clonotype was recovered from a human donor with low-grade glioma or glioblastoma, undergoing nonglioma brain surgery, or in good health (not recorded which).

The CDR3 reads CASSQDPAGSYEQYF. The CDR3 bases are TGTGCCAGCAGCCAAGATCCGGCAGGATCCTACGAGCAGTACTTC. The chain combines TRBV4-2 with TRBJ2-7; D unclear. Germline V CDR1 and CDR2: LGHNA, YNFKEQ. The V end was cut by 0 bases, the J end by 1 base, with 10 bases between. The CDR3 covers 15 residues.